The rows below give T cell receptor beta chains drawn from one sample of a study of cytomegalovirus exposure and HLA in healthy donors. Sequenced by immunoSEQ multiplex PCR; TCRdb stores in-frame clones only, minus some. Of around 300,000 clones listed, 80% to 90% are singletons. The sample was PBMCs. These receptors all come from a woman aged 18-29 years in good health and CMV-seronegative. The CDR3 runs from the conserved cysteine through the conserved F or W. The D gene is left open where the match is weak. Size is omitted from some rows. Given values are once, few, many or a class for expanded clones.

v_gene	j_gene	abundance	d_gene	CDR3aa	CDR3nt
TRBV27	TRBJ2-7	-	-	CASSLKGFHYEQYF	TGTGCCAGCAGTTTAAAGGGGTTCCACTACGAGCAGTACTTC
TRBV10-1	TRBJ2-3	-	TRBD2	CASSDSGTSGTDTQYF	TGCGCCAGCAGTGATTCGGGGACTAGTGGCACAGATACGCAGTATTTT
TRBV5-1	TRBJ1-1	-	-	CASSLQGNTEAFF	TGCGCCAGCAGCTTGCAGGGTAACACTGAAGCTTTCTTT
TRBV7-9	TRBJ2-7	-	TRBD1	CASSNQPGTGVYEQYF	TGTGCCAGCAGCAACCAACCCGGGACAGGGGTCTACGAGCAGTACTTC
TRBV7-2	TRBJ1-2	few	-	CASSPDRNYGYTF	TGTGCCAGCAGCCCCGACAGGAACTATGGCTACACCTTC
TRBV30	TRBJ1-6	-	-	CAWSGAWNSPLHF	TGTGCCTGGTCAGGGGCCTGGAATTCACCCCTCCACTTT
TRBV7-3	TRBJ1-2	-	TRBD1	CASSLGERTGNGYTF	TGTGCCAGCAGCTTGGGGGAACGGACAGGGAATGGCTACACCTTC
TRBV9	TRBJ1-1	-	TRBD1	CASSGPDRQNTEAFF	TGTGCCAGCAGCGGACCGGACAGGCAGAACACTGAAGCTTTCTTT
TRBV29-1	TRBJ1-2	few	TRBD1	CSVHTGQGISQGYTF	TGCAGCGTTCATACGGGACAGGGTATCAGTCAGGGCTACACCTTC
TRBV9	TRBJ2-7	once	TRBD2	CASSVGTSGRGTYEQYF	TGTGCCAGCAGCGTAGGTACTAGCGGGAGGGGGACCTACGAGCAGTACTTC
TRBV6-1	TRBJ1-5	-	-	CASSEAWGASNQPQHF	TGTGCCAGCAGTGAAGCATGGGGCGCTTCCAATCAGCCCCAGCATTTT
TRBV29-1	TRBJ2-5	-	TRBD2	CSIYNRREGETQYF	TGCAGCATCTACAATCGGAGGGAGGGGGAGACCCAGTACTTC
TRBV7-6	TRBJ1-4	-	-	CASSLGGRTNEKLFF	TGTGCCAGCAGCCTAGGGGGGAGGACTAATGAAAAACTGTTTTTT
TRBV27	TRBJ1-1	-	-	CASRYYINTEAFF	TGTGCCAGCAGATACTACATTAACACTGAAGCTTTCTTT
TRBV25-1	TRBJ1-2	-	TRBD1	CASSPDRAKDYGYTF	TGTGCCAGCAGTCCTGACAGGGCAAAGGACTATGGCTACACCTTC
TRBV5-4	TRBJ2-7	-	TRBD1	CASSLPGTGGYEQYF	TGTGCCAGCAGCCTTCCCGGGACAGGGGGCTACGAGCAGTACTTC
TRBV5-1	TRBJ2-1	-	TRBD1	CASGPTGGNEQFF	TGCGCCAGCGGGCCGACAGGGGGCAATGAGCAGTTCTTC
TRBV11-3	TRBJ2-3	-	-	CASSPEGGGTDTQYF	TGTGCCAGCAGCCCCGAAGGGGGGGGGACAGATACGCAGTATTTT
TRBV6-1	TRBJ2-3	-	-	CASGAAFTQYF	TGTGCCAGCGGGGCCGCTTTCACGCAGTATTTT
TRBV27	TRBJ2-3	-	-	CASSFRGLDTDTQYF	TGTGCCAGCAGTTTTCGCGGGCTTGACACAGATACGCAGTATTTT
TRBV4-3	TRBJ2-4	few	-	CASSLGTDFRNIQYF	TGCGCCAGCAGCCTAGGCACAGATTTCAGGAACATTCAGTACTTC
TRBV4-1	TRBJ2-7	-	TRBD1	CASSHSGQGSYEQYF	TGCGCCAGCAGCCATTCCGGACAGGGGAGTTACGAGCAGTACTTC
TRBV4-1	TRBJ1-2	-	TRBD1	CASSQRDRDYGYTF	TGCGCCAGCAGCCAAAGGGACAGAGACTATGGCTACACCTTC
TRBV28	TRBJ1-1	-	-	CASSFWGPNTEAFF	TGTGCCAGCAGTTTTTGGGGGCCGAACACTGAAGCTTTCTTT
TRBV29-1	TRBJ1-1	-	TRBD1	CSGDSFGLRQGAFF	TGCAGTGGGGACAGCTTCGGCCTCCGACAGGGAGCTTTCTTT
TRBV11-2	TRBJ1-5	-	-	CASSWTLSGQPQHF	TGTGCCAGCAGCTGGACACTCTCGGGTCAGCCCCAGCATTTT
TRBV11-2	TRBJ1-6	few	TRBD1	CASSPGTANNSPLHF	TGTGCCAGCAGCCCAGGGACAGCCAACAATTCACCCCTCCACTTT
TRBV19	TRBJ1-1	-	-	CASSTSVNTEAFF	TGTGCCAGTAGTACGTCTGTGAACACTGAAGCTTTCTTT
TRBV5-6	TRBJ1-1	-	TRBD1	CASSWWTGKTEAFF	TGTGCCAGCAGCTGGTGGACAGGAAAAACTGAAGCTTTCTTT
TRBV7-2	TRBJ1-5	few	-	CASSSTGTSNQPQHF	TGTGCCAGCAGCTCCACAGGTACGAGCAATCAGCCCCAGCATTTT
TRBV5-1	TRBJ2-7	-	TRBD2	CASRPGTRESYEQYF	TGCGCCAGCAGGCCCGGGACTAGGGAATCCTACGAGCAGTACTTC
TRBV30	TRBJ2-7	-	TRBD2	CAWSAWTSGTDEQYF	TGTGCCTGGAGTGCCTGGACTAGCGGGACCGACGAGCAGTACTTC
TRBV7-3	TRBJ2-3	-	TRBD2	CASSRDYLSTDTQYF	TGTGCCAGCAGCCGGGACTACCTGAGCACAGATACGCAGTATTTT
TRBV5-5	TRBJ1-2	-	-	CASSLGQHRPYGYTF	TGTGCCAGCAGCTTGGGACAGCATAGACCCTATGGCTACACCTTC